Below are 20 T cell receptor beta chains sequenced from a single sample in a study of T cells in women clearing cervical HPV infection. Measured with immunoSEQ multiplex PCR; TCRdb has only the in-frame clones, and not every one. The sample yields 20,000 to 25,000 clones, of which the top ten take up 6.6%. Material: blood buffy coat. The receptors come from a woman between 18 and 69 years old with a cervical HPV16 infection that either progressed to CIN3+ or cleared (not recorded which).

As concerns this clone: The read halts 3 residues ahead of the CDR3 end, with the missing end drawn from the germline J gene. V gene TRBV20-1 combines with J gene TRBJ2-7; 15 bases line up with TRBD2. Germline V gene data show CDR1 as DFQATT and CDR2 as SNEGSKA (reference sequence). The CDR3 spans 13 residues. J was trimmed by 6 bases and V by 6 bases; bases with no gene match: 3. CDR3 amino acids: CSAQGLAGGEQYF. CDR3 bases read: TGCAGTGCCCAGGGACTAGCGGGAGGCGAG.

As concerns this clone: The missing CDR3 end, 3 residues past where the read stops, is filled in from the germline J gene. V and J are TRBV6-4 and TRBJ2-1; D possibly corresponds to TRBD2 (5 bases). Germline V gene data show CDR1 as MRHNA and CDR2 as SNTAGT. Trimming left V 4 bases short and J 8 bases short, with 15 bases between. CDR3 length: 14 amino acids. The CDR3 here is CASSVESWRDEQFF. Incomplete CDR3 DNA: TGTGCCAGCAGTGTCGAGTCTTGGCGGGATGAG.

Worth noting for this clone: The read comes to an end 3 residues before the CDR3 does, leaving the germline J gene to fill in the end. The V gene is TRBV5-1, the J gene TRBJ1-2, with D perhaps TRBD1 (6 bases). Germline V gene data show CDR1 as SGHRS and CDR2 as YFSETQ. The CDR3 has 13 amino acids. The CDR3 loop is CASSLDTGRGYTF. The CDR3 bases that were read are TGCGCCAGCAGCTTGGACACAGGGCGCGGC.

As to this clone: The CDR3 end lies 3 residues beyond the end of the read and is filled in from the germline J gene. The chain carries TRBV18 and TRBJ2-3; tentative D call: TRBD1 (6 bases). CDR1 KGHSH and CDR2 LQKENI come from the germline V gene. The length of the CDR3 is 16 residues. Incomplete CDR3 DNA: TGTGCCAGCTCCTCTGTACAAGGGGGTATCAATCAGCCG. This translates into CASSSVQGGINQP. The CDR3 as a whole reads CASSSVQGGINQPQYF.

Notes on this clone: The CDR3 end falls 3 residues outside the read, so it is completed with the germline J gene. The V call is TRBV2, the J call TRBJ2-3; 10 bases are shared with TRBD2. Germline values: CDR1 SNHLY, CDR2 FYNNEI. Germline trimming cut 7 bases from V and 1 base from J; bases unmatched to any gene: 5. The CDR3 length is 15 residues. CDR3 DNA (partial): TGTGCCAGCAAGAGGACTAGCGGTGGCACAGATACG. Translation gives CASKRTSGGTDT. The whole CDR3 protein reads CASKRTSGGTDTQYF.

Regarding this clone: The read finishes 3 residues shy of the CDR3 end, and the germline J gene is used to complete it. The chain is built from TRBV11-3 and TRBJ1-2; tentatively, D is TRBD1 (5 bases). The germline gives CDR1 SGHNT, CDR2 YENEEA. The CDR3 is 15 amino acids. The CDR3: CASSLEASGQGGYTF. The sequenced part of the CDR3 DNA is TGTGCCAGCAGCTTAGAGGCGAGCGGGCAGGGAGGC.

A note on this clone: A junction boundary mismatches the germline segment, possibly from a read error. The CDR3 end falls 3 residues outside the read, so it is completed with the germline J gene. The same CDR3 can be traced to other DNA sequences in this sample. The V and J genes are TRBV7-9 and TRBJ1-3, with D possibly TRBD1 on 5 matching bases. The CDR3 contains 15 residues. Per germline, CDR1 SEHNR and CDR2 FQNEAQ (reference sequence). CDR3 bases read: TGTGCCAGCAGCTTGAGGGGTGGCGATGGAAACACT. Translation: CASSLRGGDGNT. The whole CDR3 is CASSLRGGDGNTIYF. Looking up the rest from reference TRBV7-9 and TRBJ1-3 gives the full variable domain: DTGVSQNPRHKITKRGQNVTFRCDPISEHNRLYWYRQTLGQGPEFLTYFQNEAQLEKSRLLSDRFSAERPKGSFSTLEIQRTEQGDSAMYLCASSLRGGDGNTIYFGEGSWLTVV.

The DNA read from the CDR3 is TGTGCCAGCAGCCGGGACTCCAGTTACAATGAC. Protein sequence: CASSRDSSYND. The entire CDR3 is CASSRDSSYNDYTF. The gene calls are TRBV7-2 and TRBJ1-2; perhaps TRBD1 as D (5 bases). The read falls 3 residues short of the CDR3 end, and the missing part is taken from the germline J gene. This CDR3 is built from 14 residues. Looked up from germline, CDR1 is SGHTA and CDR2 is FQGNSA.

Points on this clone: The read falls 3 residues short of the CDR3 end, and the missing part is taken from the germline J gene. The V and J genes are TRBV19 and TRBJ1-2; D unresolved. CDR3 size: 15 residues. Per the germline V gene, CDR1 is LNHDA and CDR2 is SQIVND (reference sequence). CDR3: CASSTVAGSFSDYTF. The covered CDR3 bases are TGTGCCAGTAGTACCGTTGCGGGATCTTTTAGTGAC.

Turning to this clone: The missing CDR3 end, 3 residues past where the read stops, is filled in from the germline J gene. The genes are TRBV5-1 and TRBJ2-3; D unresolved. Germline lookup yields CDR1 SGHRS and CDR2 YFSETQ. The CDR3 loop spans 14 amino acids. With 0 bases removed from V and 6 bases from J, the gap between germline ends came to 11 bases. CDR3 DNA, as far as it was read: TGCGCCAGCAGCTTGGGGCCTGTTCATGATACG. Translation gives CASSLGPVHDT. The full CDR3 protein reads CASSLGPVHDTQYF.

Frequency places this clone as medium-sized. From the germline J gene comes the end of the CDR3, since the read stops 3 residues before it. The chain recombines TRBV9 with TRBJ2-7; 8 positions agree with TRBD2. There are 15 residues in the CDR3. Trimming cost V 4 bases and J 3 bases; bases outside gene matches: 9. Germline CDR1 SGDLS, CDR2 YYNGEE. The DNA read from the CDR3 is TGTGCCAGCAGCCCAACCGGGACTAGTGGCTACGAG. Translated: CASSPTGTSGYE. The complete CDR3 sequence is CASSPTGTSGYEQYF.

With respect to this clone: The read finishes 3 residues shy of the CDR3 end, and the germline J gene is used to complete it. This chain uses TRBV5-1 with TRBJ1-4, with D tentatively TRBD1 (5 bases). Germline V lookup: CDR1 SGHRS, CDR2 YFSETQ. The CDR3 consists of 15 residues. The CDR3 loop is CASSSSQGVNSPLFF. The DNA read from the CDR3 is TGCGCCAGCAGCTCATCGCAAGGGGTTAATTCACCA.

Worth noting for this clone: Read sequence stops 3 residues before the CDR3 end, and the germline J gene provides the missing end. The chain has TRBV19 and TRBJ2-7; D is perhaps TRBD2 (6 bases). Per the germline V gene, CDR1 is LNHDA and CDR2 is SQIVND (reference sequence). The V gene lost 5 bases and the J gene lost 2 bases, with 19 bases spanning the gap. The CDR3 covers 16 residues. The CDR3 here is CASSSGQAGGPYEQYF. The sequenced CDR3 bases are TGTGCCAGTAGTTCCGGCCAGGCAGGAGGGCCCTACGAG.

Regarding this clone: The read comes to an end 3 residues before the CDR3 does, leaving the germline J gene to fill in the end. The rearrangement links TRBV7-2 to TRBJ2-4; tentative D call: TRBD1 (6 bases). The CDR3 is made up of 14 amino acids. Germline CDR1 is SGHTA and CDR2 is FQGNSA. CDR3: CASSLDFQGNGQYF. The sequenced part of the CDR3 DNA is TGTGCCAGCAGCTTAGATTTCCAGGGGAATGGT.

As regards this clone: Read sequence stops 3 residues before the CDR3 end, and the germline J gene provides the missing end. The chain uses TRBV20-1 and TRBJ2-3; possibly TRBD1 for D (6 bases). Trimming stripped 3 bases from V and 4 bases from J, with 17 bases between. The germline V gene encodes CDR1 DFQATT and CDR2 SNEGSKA (reference sequence). This CDR3 is built from 15 residues. CDR3 loop: CSARGPLSGADTQYF. The covered CDR3 bases are TGCAGTGCTAGGGGCCCTTTATCAGGGGCAGATACG.

Comments on this clone: The missing CDR3 end, 3 residues past where the read stops, is filled in from the germline J gene. V and J are TRBV18 and TRBJ2-4; D perhaps matches TRBD1 (7 bases). CDR1 and CDR2 from the germline V gene are KGHSH and LQKENI. The CDR3 contains 15 residues. The CDR3: CASSPQGGTAYGQYF. The CDR3 bases that were read are TGTGCCAGCTCACCTCAAGGCGGGACAGCGTATGGT.

Points on this clone: The sequenced fragment ends 3 residues before the CDR3 boundary, so the rest is inferred from the germline J gene. The chain links TRBV11-2 to TRBJ2-7, with 10 bases fitting TRBD1. CDR1 is SGHAT, CDR2 FQNNGV, per germline. V was pared by 4 bases and J by 4 bases, with 7 bases of the junction left unmatched. The CDR3 spans 15 residues. The CDR3 bases that were read are TGTGCCAGCAGCTCCCTACGGGACAGGGGTTACGAG. Its translation is CASSSLRDRGYE. The entire CDR3 sequence reads CASSSLRDRGYEQYF.

The DNA read from the CDR3 is TGTGCCAGCATCCCTACTAGCGGGAGTTACAATGAG. Its protein is CASIPTSGSYNE. The full CDR3 is CASIPTSGSYNEQFF. The J gene is TRBJ2-1, the V gene TRBV7-2, with TRBD2 identical over 11 bases. The DNA ends 3 residues before the CDR3 does, and the rest of the CDR3 is filled in from the germline J gene. Losses at the gene ends were 7 bases for V and 4 bases for J; bases not matched to a gene: 6. Germline V gene lookup returns CDR1 SGHTA and CDR2 FQGNSA. This CDR3 is 15 amino acids long.

Remarks on this clone: The CDR3 end is not reached by the read, which stops 3 residues before it; the germline J gene fills it in. The chain joins TRBV7-9 to TRBJ2-3; D not certain. V was pared by 5 bases and J by 1 base, with 10 bases between. The germline gives CDR1 SEHNR, CDR2 FQNEAQ (reference sequence). There are 14 residues in the CDR3. The part of the CDR3 DNA that was read is TGTGCCAGCAGCCCCTCAAAGGGCACAGATACG. Translating gives CASSPSKGTDT. From start to end, the CDR3 is CASSPSKGTDTQYF.

Of note for this clone: The read terminates 3 residues before the CDR3 end, so the remaining end is supplied by the germline J gene. This chain connects TRBV19 to TRBJ2-7; tentatively, D is TRBD2 (6 bases). The CDR3 has 14 residues. V was trimmed by 5 bases and J by 2 bases, leaving 13 bases between them. Germline V gene data show CDR1 as LNHDA and CDR2 as SQIVND (reference sequence). The chain's CDR3 is CASSPGTSTYEQYF. The sequenced part of the CDR3 DNA is TGTGCCAGTAGTCCCGGGACTTCGACCTACGAG.